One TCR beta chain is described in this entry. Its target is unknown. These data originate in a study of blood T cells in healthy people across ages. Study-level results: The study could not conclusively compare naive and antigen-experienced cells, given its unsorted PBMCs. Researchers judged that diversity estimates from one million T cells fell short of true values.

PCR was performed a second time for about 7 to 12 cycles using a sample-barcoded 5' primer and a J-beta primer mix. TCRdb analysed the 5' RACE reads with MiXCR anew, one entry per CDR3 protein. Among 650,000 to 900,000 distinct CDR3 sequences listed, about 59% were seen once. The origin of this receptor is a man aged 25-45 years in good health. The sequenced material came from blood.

The CDR3 DNA reads as TGTGCTTGTGGGGCAGAAAAAAACCCCTACGAGCAGTACTTC. This gives the protein CACGAEKNPYEQYF. The genes are TRBV10-3 and TRBJ2-7; D might be TRBD1 (5 bases). In germline, CDR1 is ENHRY, CDR2 SYGVKD. This CDR3 spans 14 amino acids.